These T cell receptor beta chains were read from a single sample in a study of control samples from healthy donors and cancer patients. This table comes from immunoSEQ multiplex PCR, and its TCRdb copy is limited to in-frame clones, with some not included. Altogether around 180,000 clones are present, almost 90% being singletons, with the ten largest covering around 5%. Sequences were obtained from blood. The receptors were gathered from a woman younger than 45 in good health. CDR3s include the opening cysteine and the closing phenylalanine or tryptophan. The order of the fields is J gene, clone size, D gene, V gene, CDR3 protein, CDR3 DNA. D genes are given only for firm matches. The listing skips clone size in some rows; elsewhere it reads once, few, many or a size class.

J gene: TRBJ1-6; clone size: NA; D gene: NA; V gene: TRBV5-5; CDR3 protein: CASGELLGPADSPLHF; CDR3 DNA: TGTGCCAGCGGTGAGCTTCTGGGGCCGGCGGATTCACCCCTCCACTTT
J gene: TRBJ2-1; clone size: NA; D gene: NA; V gene: TRBV5-6; CDR3 protein: CASSLFYLWSSYNEQFF; CDR3 DNA: TGTGCCAGCAGCTTGTTTTATCTCTGGAGCTCCTACAATGAGCAGTTCTTC
J gene: TRBJ2-1; clone size: NA; D gene: TRBD2; V gene: TRBV4-2; CDR3 protein: CASSRRKAGAGGYNEQFF; CDR3 DNA: TGTGCCAGCAGCCGTCGAAAAGCGGGAGCGGGGGGTTACAATGAGCAGTTCTTC
J gene: TRBJ2-1; clone size: NA; D gene: TRBD2; V gene: TRBV7-9; CDR3 protein: CASSFYGTSGGNEQFF; CDR3 DNA: TGTGCCAGCAGCTTCTACGGGACTAGCGGGGGGAATGAGCAGTTCTTC
J gene: TRBJ2-7; clone size: NA; D gene: NA; V gene: TRBV23-1; CDR3 protein: CASSQSELNEQYF; CDR3 DNA: TGCGCCAGCAGTCAATCTGAACTCAACGAGCAGTACTTC
J gene: TRBJ2-6; clone size: NA; D gene: TRBD1; V gene: TRBV7-8; CDR3 protein: CASGKRDREVSGANVLTF; CDR3 DNA: TGTGCCAGCGGGAAGAGGGACAGGGAAGTTTCCGGGGCCAACGTCCTGACTTTC
J gene: TRBJ2-7; clone size: NA; D gene: NA; V gene: TRBV19; CDR3 protein: CASSLAGQDYEQYF; CDR3 DNA: TGTGCCAGTTCCCTGGCGGGACAAGACTACGAGCAGTACTTC
J gene: TRBJ1-2; clone size: NA; D gene: TRBD1; V gene: TRBV5-1; CDR3 protein: CASSLIVETGDGYTF; CDR3 DNA: TGCGCCAGCAGCTTGATTGTCGAGACAGGGGATGGCTACACCTTC
J gene: TRBJ1-1; clone size: NA; D gene: NA; V gene: TRBV4-1; CDR3 protein: CASSLQGLGTEAFF; CDR3 DNA: TGCGCCAGCAGTCTACAGGGTTTGGGCACTGAAGCTTTCTTT
J gene: TRBJ2-1; clone size: NA; D gene: TRBD2; V gene: TRBV27; CDR3 protein: CASSIRDSRGDEQFF; CDR3 DNA: TGTGCCAGCAGCATCCGGGACTCTCGGGGGGATGAGCAGTTCTTC
J gene: TRBJ1-1; clone size: NA; D gene: NA; V gene: TRBV5-4; CDR3 protein: CASSLEVSPNTEAFF; CDR3 DNA: TGTGCCAGCAGCTTGGAGGTTTCTCCGAACACTGAAGCTTTCTTT
J gene: TRBJ1-1; clone size: NA; D gene: NA; V gene: TRBV9; CDR3 protein: CASTRDQKDTEAFF; CDR3 DNA: TGTGCCAGCACCCGGGACCAGAAGGATACTGAAGCTTTCTTT
J gene: TRBJ1-2; clone size: NA; D gene: TRBD1; V gene: TRBV4-1; CDR3 protein: CASSHIGQGDYGYTF; CDR3 DNA: TGCGCCAGCAGCCACATTGGACAGGGGGACTATGGCTACACCTTC
J gene: TRBJ1-2; clone size: NA; D gene: NA; V gene: TRBV5-5; CDR3 protein: CASSPEPQDPYGYTF; CDR3 DNA: TGTGCCAGCAGCCCCGAACCACAGGACCCCTATGGCTACACCTTC
J gene: TRBJ2-5; clone size: once; D gene: NA; V gene: TRBV2; CDR3 protein: CASTFGRGDGETQYF; CDR3 DNA: TGTGCCAGCACCTTCGGAAGAGGTGACGGAGAGACCCAGTACTTC
J gene: TRBJ2-1; clone size: once; D gene: TRBD1; V gene: TRBV4-1; CDR3 protein: CASSQDPGGPREQFF; CDR3 DNA: TGCGCCAGCAGCCAAGATCCAGGGGGCCCACGGGAGCAGTTCTTC
J gene: TRBJ1-1; clone size: few; D gene: NA; V gene: TRBV5-1; CDR3 protein: CASSPGQSSSLNTEAFF; CDR3 DNA: TGCGCCAGCAGCCCTGGACAGAGTAGCTCCCTGAACACTGAAGCTTTCTTT
J gene: TRBJ1-1; clone size: once; D gene: NA; V gene: TRBV12-3/TRBV12-4; CDR3 protein: CASSGNTEAFF; CDR3 DNA: TGTGCCAGCAGCGGGAACACTGAAGCTTTCTTT
J gene: TRBJ1-2; clone size: NA; D gene: NA; V gene: TRBV7-9; CDR3 protein: CASSRPQGREDGYTF; CDR3 DNA: TGTGCCAGCAGCCGGCCTCAGGGAAGGGAAGATGGCTACACCTTC
J gene: TRBJ1-1; clone size: NA; D gene: NA; V gene: TRBV28; CDR3 protein: CASSLGGREAFF; CDR3 DNA: TGTGCCAGCAGTTTAGGCGGGCGAGAAGCTTTCTTT
J gene: TRBJ2-2; clone size: NA; D gene: NA; V gene: TRBV7-8; CDR3 protein: CASSFTGWRGELFF; CDR3 DNA: TGTGCCAGCAGTTTCACAGGGTGGCGCGGGGAGCTGTTTTTT
J gene: TRBJ2-3; clone size: NA; D gene: TRBD2; V gene: TRBV5-6; CDR3 protein: CASSLAGLAGFSTDTQYF; CDR3 DNA: TGTGCCAGCAGCTTGGCCGGACTAGCGGGCTTTAGCACAGATACGCAGTATTTT
J gene: TRBJ2-5; clone size: NA; D gene: NA; V gene: TRBV6-2/TRBV6-3; CDR3 protein: CASSYPFGAGFEETQYF; CDR3 DNA: TGTGCCAGCAGTTACCCCTTTGGTGCCGGGTTCGAGGAGACCCAGTACTTC
J gene: TRBJ1-1; clone size: NA; D gene: NA; V gene: TRBV19; CDR3 protein: CASRYLYTEAFF; CDR3 DNA: TGTGCCAGTAGATATCTCTACACTGAAGCTTTCTTT
J gene: TRBJ2-1; clone size: NA; D gene: TRBD1; V gene: TRBV5-4; CDR3 protein: CASSSDRAGFNEQFF; CDR3 DNA: TGTGCCAGCAGTTCGGACAGGGCGGGTTTCAATGAGCAGTTCTTC
J gene: TRBJ1-1; clone size: NA; D gene: NA; V gene: TRBV28; CDR3 protein: CASKGQLKAFF; CDR3 DNA: TGTGCCAGCAAAGGACAGCTTAAAGCTTTCTTT
J gene: TRBJ2-2; clone size: NA; D gene: NA; V gene: TRBV5-1; CDR3 protein: CASSSRQQTGELFF; CDR3 DNA: TGCGCCAGCAGCTCAAGACAGCAAACCGGGGAGCTGTTTTTT
J gene: TRBJ1-2; clone size: few; D gene: NA; V gene: TRBV14; CDR3 protein: CASSPREGDYGYTF; CDR3 DNA: TGTGCCAGCAGCCCCCGGGAGGGGGACTATGGCTACACCTTC
J gene: TRBJ2-1; clone size: NA; D gene: TRBD1; V gene: TRBV11-3; CDR3 protein: CASSPGTGRNNEQFF; CDR3 DNA: TGTGCCAGCAGCCCCGGGACAGGGAGGAACAATGAGCAGTTCTTC
J gene: TRBJ1-2; clone size: NA; D gene: NA; V gene: TRBV3-1/TRBV3-2; CDR3 protein: CASSPGGVGYTF; CDR3 DNA: TGTGCCAGCAGCCCGGGAGGGGTCGGCTACACCTTC
J gene: TRBJ2-2; clone size: NA; D gene: TRBD1; V gene: TRBV18; CDR3 protein: CASSPSWTGGTGELFF; CDR3 DNA: TGTGCCAGCTCACCCTCGTGGACAGGGGGAACCGGGGAGCTGTTTTTT
J gene: TRBJ1-2; clone size: NA; D gene: NA; V gene: TRBV5-1; CDR3 protein: CASSLDGNNYGYTF; CDR3 DNA: TGCGCCAGCAGCTTGGATGGGAATAACTATGGCTACACCTTC
J gene: TRBJ2-1; clone size: NA; D gene: TRBD2; V gene: TRBV28; CDR3 protein: CASRQRGREGYNEQFF; CDR3 DNA: TGTGCCAGCAGGCAACGGGGGCGGGAGGGTTACAATGAGCAGTTCTTC
J gene: TRBJ2-5; clone size: NA; D gene: NA; V gene: TRBV3-1/TRBV3-2; CDR3 protein: CASSHVNQETQYF; CDR3 DNA: TGTGCCAGCAGCCATGTGAACCAAGAGACCCAGTACTTC
J gene: TRBJ2-1; clone size: NA; D gene: NA; V gene: TRBV11-2; CDR3 protein: CASSLEGRGANEQFF; CDR3 DNA: TGTGCCAGCAGCTTAGAGGGCCGCGGGGCAAATGAGCAGTTCTTC
J gene: TRBJ2-3; clone size: NA; D gene: TRBD2; V gene: TRBV29-1; CDR3 protein: CSVAGTSGGATDTQYF; CDR3 DNA: TGCAGCGTTGCCGGCACTAGCGGGGGGGCTACAGATACGCAGTATTTT
J gene: TRBJ2-1; clone size: NA; D gene: NA; V gene: TRBV7-9; CDR3 protein: CASSLGLHNEQFF; CDR3 DNA: TGTGCCAGCAGCTTAGGTTTGCACAATGAGCAGTTCTTC
J gene: TRBJ1-3; clone size: NA; D gene: NA; V gene: TRBV6-1; CDR3 protein: CASSELAGNTIYF; CDR3 DNA: TGTGCCAGCAGTGAACTTGCAGGAAACACCATATATTTT
J gene: TRBJ2-2; clone size: NA; D gene: NA; V gene: TRBV21-1; CDR3 protein: CASSKGGHKNGELFF; CDR3 DNA: TGTGCCAGCAGCAAAGGTGGACATAAAAACGGGGAGCTGTTTTTT
J gene: TRBJ1-5; clone size: NA; D gene: NA; V gene: TRBV28; CDR3 protein: CASSPPYTGRDGQPQHF; CDR3 DNA: TGTGCCAGCAGCCCACCCTACACAGGGAGGGATGGGCAGCCCCAGCATTTT
J gene: TRBJ1-1; clone size: NA; D gene: NA; V gene: TRBV19; CDR3 protein: CASTVPGRLEAFF; CDR3 DNA: TGTGCCAGTACCGTGCCAGGGCGACTTGAAGCTTTCTTT
J gene: TRBJ1-5; clone size: NA; D gene: NA; V gene: TRBV5-4; CDR3 protein: CASSSEMDGRDLNQPQHF; CDR3 DNA: TGTGCCAGCAGCTCAGAGATGGACGGTCGTGACCTCAATCAGCCCCAGCATTTT
J gene: TRBJ2-4; clone size: few; D gene: NA; V gene: TRBV19; CDR3 protein: CASREGKNIQYF; CDR3 DNA: TGTGCCAGTAGGGAAGGCAAAAACATTCAGTACTTC